This T cell receptor (beta chain) came from a study of shared clonotypes between healthy human individuals. V lost 0 bases and J lost 3, with 6 bases in between. This CDR3 spans 13 amino acids. Germline loops: CDR1 SGHAT, CDR2 FQNNGV. How the authors handled the data: Filtering differed since immunoSEQ provided only junctions, with no quality scores. Profiling relied on immunoSEQ multiplex PCR, and the TCRdb table lists in-frame clones only, not all of them. The DNA gave D and trimming, while V, J and clone size come from that table. The sample holds roughly 2 million clones, over 85% seen once. V and J are TRBV11-2 and TRBJ2-7; unclear D gene. What was sequenced was naive CD4+ T cells sorted from blood. The subset here: CD45RA+ positively selected. The source is a man aged 18 to 29 in good health. The DNA for the CDR3 is TGTGCCAGCAGCTTAGATCAGATCTACGAGCAGTACTTC. Translation gives CASSLDQIYEQYF.